This T cell receptor beta chain came from a study of radiotherapy plus CTLA-4 blockade in lung cancer (dated by TCRdb to about 2018). Notes on the research overall: Among the enrolled patients, 18% had an objective response, and 25% to 35% reached disease control. The full study reports these points: The strongest predictors of response were reported to be early dynamic shifts in blood T cell clones along with a rise in serum interferon-beta following radiation. After treatment with radiotherapy and ipilimumab, TCR clones that came from tumors expanded in the peripheral blood.

Focal radiation therapy combined with CTLA-4 blockade (ipilimumab) was tested in patients with chemo-refractory metastatic non-small-cell lung cancer. A word on this clone: Its antigen specificity is not known. No base quality information exists; no much larger clone differs at one position.

Via the germline V gene, CDR1 is SGHRS and CDR2 YFSETQ. V and J are trimmed by 3 bases and 8 bases, and the gene matches miss 8 bases of the junction. The CDR3 measures 16 amino acids from cysteine to phenylalanine. Just CDR3 DNA is preserved here, 48 bases in frame from base 1. Library method: the immunoSEQ multiplex PCR assay. This immuneACCESS table, as held by TCRdb, lists in-frame sequences with V and J called but not all clones. Of the missing ones, under half trace to an unresolved V gene in checked studies; the others have no known cause. The sample records around 91,000 clones, approximately 86% of which are singletons. Jointly, the top ten make up roughly 4.6% of the sample.

This sequence originates from a human donor with non-small cell lung cancer that progressed on radiotherapy plus ipilimumab. This receptor chain uses TRBV5-1 and TRBJ2-3; 14 central nucleotides agree with TRBD2. Material: peripheral blood, obtained from a patient treated with radiotherapy plus ipilimumab. The nucleotides read TGCGCCAGCAGCTCGGGACTAGCGGGAGAGTCGGGTACGCAGTATTTT. It encodes CASSSGLAGESGTQYF.